The 19 T cell receptor beta chains presented below share a single source sample, sequenced in a study of T cell clones after liver transplantation. Clones were sequenced by immunoSEQ multiplex PCR, and TCRdb holds only the in-frame ones, with some missing. This sample has about 120,000 clones; about nine tenths occur once, and the top ten carry roughly 0.83%. The sample here was CD4+ T cells from blood, taken 12 months after liver transplant. The receptors derive from a human patient who received a liver transplant. A subset of T cells may come from the graft donor.

The chain is built from TRBV28 and TRBJ2-1; 13 bases map to TRBD2. The V segment lost 4 bases and the J segment 8 bases; nucleotides outside the gene matches: 8. Germline V gives CDR1 MDHEN, CDR2 SYDVKM. The CDR3 sequence is 16 residues long. The CDR3 bases are TGTGCCAGCAGTTCACTAACTAGCGGGAGGGCCCATGAGCAGTTCTTC. It yields the protein CASSSLTSGRAHEQFF.

This rearrangement joins TRBV6-5 to TRBJ1-1; the D is unclear. V lost 5 bases, J lost 3 bases, and 13 bases lay in between. Germline values: CDR1 MNHEY, CDR2 SVGAGI. The CDR3 sequence is 14 residues long. CDR3 DNA sequence: TGTGCCAGCAGTACGGTCGGGAGGGACACTGAAGCTTTCTTT. Its translation: CASSTVGRDTEAFF.

The chain uses TRBV28 and TRBJ2-7, with 9 bases fitting TRBD2. CDR3 length: 13 amino acids. V trimming: 5 bases; J trimming: 6 bases; junction bases outside the gene matches: 5. From germline, CDR1 is MDHEN and CDR2 SYDVKM. CDR3 amino acids: CASSHLAGIEQYF. In nucleotides, the CDR3 is TGTGCCAGCAGTCACCTAGCGGGGATCGAGCAGTACTTC.

This chain connects TRBV18 to TRBJ1-2; D may be TRBD1 (6 bases). There are 14 residues in the CDR3. Trimming removed 3 bases from V and 8 bases from J, with 16 bases in between. Germline values: CDR1 KGHSH, CDR2 LQKENI. CDR3 sequence reads: CASSPRQVMGGYTF. The CDR3 DNA sequence: TGTGCCAGCTCACCGAGACAGGTCATGGGAGGCTACACCTTC.

This chain uses TRBV30 with TRBJ2-1; D might be TRBD2 (6 bases). From germline, CDR1 is GTSNPN and CDR2 SVGIG (reference sequence). Trimming stripped 1 base from V and 0 bases from J, with 16 bases between. CDR3 length: 17 amino acids. The CDR3 bases are TGTGCCTGGAGTGCCCCCCCCGGGACTCTCTCCTACAATGAGCAGTTCTTC. It specifies CAWSAPPGTLSYNEQFF.

This chain joins TRBV5-1 and TRBJ2-3, with TRBD1 identical over 9 bases. The CDR3 runs to 15 residues. Looked up from germline, CDR1 is SGHRS and CDR2 is YFSETQ. Germline trimming cut 0 bases from V and 5 bases from J; bases unmatched to any gene: 4. CDR3 bases: TGCGCCAGCAGCTTGGCCGGGACAGGGAAAGATACGCAGTATTTT. This gives the protein CASSLAGTGKDTQYF. The entire variable domain, with the rest obtained from reference TRBV5-1 and TRBJ2-3, is as follows: KAGVTQTPRYLIKTRGQQVTLSCSPISGHRSVSWYQQTPGQGLQFLFEYFSETQRNKGNFPGRFSGRQFSNSRSEMNVSTLELGDSALYLCASSLAGTGKDTQYFGPGTRLTVL.

The chain is built from TRBV18 and TRBJ2-1; D is unclear. The germline V gene has CDR1 KGHSH and CDR2 LQKENI. This CDR3 spans 13 amino acids. The V end lost 0 bases, the J end lost 9 bases, and 9 bases lay between the germline ends. CDR3 residues: CASSPPLFREQFF. CDR3 DNA sequence: TGTGCCAGCTCACCACCTCTCTTCCGTGAGCAGTTCTTC.

The J gene is TRBJ2-2, the V gene TRBV2, with TRBD2 matching over 9 bases. CDR3 length equals 14 residues. J lost 7 bases, V lost 5 bases, and 5 bases had no gene match. Germline-derived CDR1 and CDR2 are SNHLY and FYNNEI. In DNA, the CDR3 is TGTGCCAGCAGTCTAGCGGGGATTAACGGGGAGCTGTTTTTT. It encodes CASSLAGINGELFF.

J is TRBJ1-1 and V is TRBV12-5, with a tentative D call TRBD1 (5 bases). The CDR3 runs 13 residues. Germline loops: CDR1 LGHNT, CDR2 FRNRAP. The germline V and J ends were trimmed by 6 bases and 1 base, with 9 bases remaining between them. This chain's CDR3 is CASGNQGNTEAFF. CDR3 coding DNA: TGTGCTAGTGGCAACCAGGGGAACACTGAAGCTTTCTTT.

CDR3 DNA: TGTGCCAGCAGCGTAGTCGGGATAGGAGATGAGCAGTTCTTC. This codes for CASSVVGIGDEQFF. V usage is TRBV9 and J usage is TRBJ2-1, with D possibly matching TRBD2 (5 bases). The CDR3 extends over 14 amino acids. The ends were cut back, 0 bases at V and 8 bases at J, with 12 bases in the middle. Germline V lookup: CDR1 SGDLS, CDR2 YYNGEE.

The chain links TRBV7-2 to TRBJ2-3, with 7 bases matching TRBD2. With 2 bases clipped from V and 2 bases from J, the junction kept 4 bases outside the gene matches. Per germline, CDR1 SGHTA and CDR2 FQGNSA. The CDR3 runs 15 residues. The chain's CDR3 is CASSLIRGVTDTQYF. CDR3 nucleotide sequence: TGTGCCAGCAGCTTAATTCGGGGGGTCACAGATACGCAGTATTTT.

The chain joins TRBV30 to TRBJ2-2; 9 positions agree with TRBD1. CDR1 GTSNPN and CDR2 SVGIG come from the germline V gene (reference sequence). The V and J ends lost 3 bases and 5 bases, in that order; junction bases with no gene match: 1. This CDR3 has 13 amino acids. The CDR3 bases are TGTGCCTGGAGACAGGGGGCGACCGGGGAGCTGTTTTTT. It translates to CAWRQGATGELFF.

V is TRBV28 and J is TRBJ1-2; tentatively, D is TRBD1 (5 bases). Germline V gene data show CDR1 as MDHEN and CDR2 as SYDVKM. The CDR3 runs 15 residues. V lost 8 bases to trimming and J lost 3 bases, with 19 bases between them. CDR3 amino acids: CASDGTERNYYGYTF. CDR3 DNA sequence: TGTGCCAGCGATGGGACGGAGAGAAATTACTATGGCTACACCTTC.

J is TRBJ1-1 and V is TRBV5-1; the D gene is possibly TRBD1 (6 bases). The CDR3 loop spans 13 amino acids. The V gene lost 5 bases and the J gene lost 3 bases, with 11 bases spanning the gap. Germline CDR1 is SGHRS and CDR2 is YFSETQ. CDR3 in amino acids: CASRDSWDTEAFF. The DNA for the CDR3 is TGCGCCAGCAGGGACAGCTGGGACACTGAAGCTTTCTTT. Based on the CDR3 plus reference TRBV5-1 and TRBJ1-1, the full variable domain is KAGVTQTPRYLIKTRGQQVTLSCSPISGHRSVSWYQQTPGQGLQFLFEYFSETQRNKGNFPGRFSGRQFSNSRSEMNVSTLELGDSALYLCASRDSWDTEAFFGQGTRLTVV.

The chain carries TRBV7-2 and TRBJ2-6; TRBD2 matches 9 bases. The V gene end was trimmed by 5 bases and the J gene end by 0 bases; junction bases not matched to a gene: 8. The length of the CDR3 is 18 residues. Per germline, CDR1 SGHTA and CDR2 FQGNSA. This CDR3 is CASSPKGREGSGANVLTF. The DNA of the CDR3 is TGTGCCAGCAGCCCCAAGGGGCGGGAGGGCTCTGGGGCCAACGTCCTGACTTTC.

The CDR3 here is CSAPGQETQYF. DNA for the CDR3: TGCAGTGCTCCGGGACAGGAGACCCAGTACTTC. The chain recombines TRBV20-1 with TRBJ2-5; TRBD1 matches 7 bases. After removal of 5 bases from V and 5 bases from J, the junction contained 2 bases not matched to a gene. Germline CDR1 reads DFQATT; CDR2 reads SNEGSKA (reference sequence). The CDR3 totals 11 residues.

V and J are TRBV7-3 and TRBJ2-3; 12 nucleotides line up with TRBD2. V was clipped by 3 bases and J by 2 bases; unmatched bases: 3. Per germline, CDR1 SGHTA and CDR2 FQGTGA. This CDR3 comprises 16 residues. The CDR3 sequence is CASSFGLAGTTDTQYF. The CDR3 nucleotides read TGTGCCAGCAGCTTTGGACTAGCGGGAACCACAGATACGCAGTATTTT.

This clone showed up many times. This chain uses TRBV6-1 with TRBJ1-2; D might be TRBD1 (5 bases). The germline V gene encodes CDR1 MNHNS and CDR2 SASEGT. The length of the CDR3 is 13 residues. With 6 bases removed from V and 8 bases from J, the gap between germline ends came to 16 bases. The CDR3 DNA sequence: TGTGCCAGCAGGCCCGGGGGGGGTACAGGCTACACCTTC. Protein: CASRPGGGTGYTF.

The V gene is TRBV5-6, the J gene TRBJ2-3, with 8 bases identical to TRBD2. V lost 2 bases, J lost 0 bases, and 8 bases stayed unmatched. CDR3 length equals 17 residues. In germline, CDR1 is SGHDT, CDR2 YYEEEE. CDR3 DNA sequence: TGTGCCAGCAGCTTAGGGACGGGAGGGCTCAGCACAGATACGCAGTATTTT. Protein sequence: CASSLGTGGLSTDTQYF.